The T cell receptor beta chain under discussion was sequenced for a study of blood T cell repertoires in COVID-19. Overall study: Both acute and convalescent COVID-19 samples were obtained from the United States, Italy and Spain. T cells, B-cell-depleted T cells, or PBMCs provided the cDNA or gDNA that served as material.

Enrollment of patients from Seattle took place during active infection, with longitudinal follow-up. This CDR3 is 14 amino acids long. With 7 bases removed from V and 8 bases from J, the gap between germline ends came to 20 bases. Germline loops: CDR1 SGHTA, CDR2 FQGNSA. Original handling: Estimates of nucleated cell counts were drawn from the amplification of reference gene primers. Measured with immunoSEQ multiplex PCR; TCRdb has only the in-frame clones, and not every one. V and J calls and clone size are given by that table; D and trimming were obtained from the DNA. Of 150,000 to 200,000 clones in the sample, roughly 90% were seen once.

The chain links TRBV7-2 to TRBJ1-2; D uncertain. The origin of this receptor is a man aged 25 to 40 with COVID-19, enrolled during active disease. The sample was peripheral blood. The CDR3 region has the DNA TGTGCCAGCACAAGCGTGGCCCTCGAGCGAGGCTACACCTTC. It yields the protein CASTSVALERGYTF.